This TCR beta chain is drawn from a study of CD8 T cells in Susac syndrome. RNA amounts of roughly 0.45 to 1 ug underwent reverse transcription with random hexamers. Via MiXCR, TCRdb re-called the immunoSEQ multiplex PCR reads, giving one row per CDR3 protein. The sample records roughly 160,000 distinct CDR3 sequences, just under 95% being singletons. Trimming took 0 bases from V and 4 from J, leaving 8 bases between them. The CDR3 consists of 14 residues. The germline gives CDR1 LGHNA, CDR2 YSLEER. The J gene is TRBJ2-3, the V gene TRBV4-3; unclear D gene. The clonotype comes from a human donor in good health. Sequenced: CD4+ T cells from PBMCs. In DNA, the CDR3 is TGCGCCAGCAGCCAAGAGGCCAGCTCAGATACGCAGTATTTT. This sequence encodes CASSQEASSDTQYF.